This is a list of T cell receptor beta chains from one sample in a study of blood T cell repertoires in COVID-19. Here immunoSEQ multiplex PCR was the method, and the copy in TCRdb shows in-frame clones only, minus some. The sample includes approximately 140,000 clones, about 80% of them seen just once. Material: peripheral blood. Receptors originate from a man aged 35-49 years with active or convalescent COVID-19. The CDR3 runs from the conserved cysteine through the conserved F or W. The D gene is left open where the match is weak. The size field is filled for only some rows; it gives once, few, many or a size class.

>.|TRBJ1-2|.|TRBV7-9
CASNLPHEAGEPFGYGYTF
TGTGCCAGCAACCTACCCCACGAGGCAGGGGAACCATTCGGATACGGCTACACCTTC
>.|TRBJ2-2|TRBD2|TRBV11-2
CASSYLGLAGGRTGELFF
TGTGCCAGCAGCTATCTGGGACTAGCGGGGGGGCGTACCGGGGAGCTGTTTTTT
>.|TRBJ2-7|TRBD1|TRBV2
CASSEFGTGAPTSSYEQYF
TGTGCCAGCAGTGAGTTTGGGACAGGGGCCCCCACCAGCTCCTACGAGCAGTACTTC
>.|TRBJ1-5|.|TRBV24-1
CATSDRTGNQPQHF
TGTGCCACCAGTGACCGCACAGGGAATCAGCCCCAGCATTTT
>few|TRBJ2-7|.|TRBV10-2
CASKDGGGGYEQYF
TGCGCCAGCAAAGACGGTGGCGGTGGCTACGAGCAGTACTTC
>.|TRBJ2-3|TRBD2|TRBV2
CASSEKGLAGSTDTQYF
TGTGCCAGCAGTGAGAAGGGACTAGCGGGGAGCACAGATACGCAGTATTTT
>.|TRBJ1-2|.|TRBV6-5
CASRQGVDVGGYTF
TGTGCCAGCAGACAGGGTGTAGACGTTGGTGGCTACACCTTC
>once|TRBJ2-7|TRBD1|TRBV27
CASSLRTGGFYEQYF
TGTGCCAGCAGTTTACGGACAGGGGGGTTCTACGAGCAGTACTTC
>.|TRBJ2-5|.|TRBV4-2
CASSQESTRVETQYF
TGTGCCAGCAGCCAAGAGTCCACTAGAGTAGAGACCCAGTACTTC
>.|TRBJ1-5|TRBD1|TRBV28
CASSLTGGVNQPQHF
TGTGCCAGCAGTTTGACAGGGGGGGTGAATCAGCCCCAGCATTTT
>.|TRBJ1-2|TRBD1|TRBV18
CASSPPTGTGGVGYTF
TGTGCCAGCTCCCCACCTACCGGGACAGGGGGAGTCGGCTACACCTTC
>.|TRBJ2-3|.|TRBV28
CASSLPGFESSTDTQYF
TGTGCCAGCAGCCTGCCGGGGTTTGAGTCGAGCACAGATACGCAGTATTTT
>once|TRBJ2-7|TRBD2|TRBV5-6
CASSLGLADYEQYF
TGTGCCAGCAGCTTGGGCCTAGCGGACTACGAGCAGTACTTC
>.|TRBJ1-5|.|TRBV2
CASSDRVYQPQHF
TGTGCCAGCAGTGACAGGGTCTATCAGCCCCAGCATTTT
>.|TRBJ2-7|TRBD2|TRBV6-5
CASSYGGGPSYEQYF
TGTGCCAGCAGTTACGGCGGGGGGCCTTCCTACGAGCAGTACTTC
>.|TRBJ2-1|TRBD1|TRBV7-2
CASSKGGQGHNEQFF
TGTGCCAGCAGCAAAGGGGGACAGGGGCACAATGAGCAGTTCTTC